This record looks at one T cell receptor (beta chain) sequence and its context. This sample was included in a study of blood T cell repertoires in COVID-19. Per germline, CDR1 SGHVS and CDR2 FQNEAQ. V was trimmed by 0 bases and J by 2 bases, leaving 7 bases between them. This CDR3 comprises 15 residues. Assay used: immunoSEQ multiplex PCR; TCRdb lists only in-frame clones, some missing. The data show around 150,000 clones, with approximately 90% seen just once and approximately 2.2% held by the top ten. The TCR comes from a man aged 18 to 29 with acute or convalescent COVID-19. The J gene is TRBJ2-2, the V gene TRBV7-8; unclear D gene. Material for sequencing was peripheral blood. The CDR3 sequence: CASSLAPGNTGELFF. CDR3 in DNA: TGTGCCAGCAGCTTAGCGCCCGGTAACACCGGGGAGCTGTTTTTT.